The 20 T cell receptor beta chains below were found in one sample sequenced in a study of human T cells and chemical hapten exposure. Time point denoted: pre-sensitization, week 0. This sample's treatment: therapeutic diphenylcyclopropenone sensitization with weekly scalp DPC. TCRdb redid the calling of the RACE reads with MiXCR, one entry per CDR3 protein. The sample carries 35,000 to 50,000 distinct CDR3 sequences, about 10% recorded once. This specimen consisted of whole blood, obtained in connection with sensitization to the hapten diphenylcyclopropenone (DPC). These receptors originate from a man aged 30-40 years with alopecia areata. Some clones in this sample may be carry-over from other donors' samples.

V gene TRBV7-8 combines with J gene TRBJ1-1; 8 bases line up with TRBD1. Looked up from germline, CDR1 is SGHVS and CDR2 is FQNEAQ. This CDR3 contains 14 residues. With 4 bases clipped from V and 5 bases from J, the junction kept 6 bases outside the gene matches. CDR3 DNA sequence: TGTGCCAGCAGCTGGCAGGGGGCGCGAACTGAAGCTTTCTTT. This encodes CASSWQGARTEAFF.

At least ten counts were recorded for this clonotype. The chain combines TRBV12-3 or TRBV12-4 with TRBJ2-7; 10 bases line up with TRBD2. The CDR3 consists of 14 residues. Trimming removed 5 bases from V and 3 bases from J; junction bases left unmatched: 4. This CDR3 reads CASSNRTSGYEQYV. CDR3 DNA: TGTGCCAGCAGTAACCGGACTAGCGGCTACGAGCAGTACGTC.

For the CDR3, the DNA is TGTGCCAGCAGCATCCGCATTTGGATCGCGGGGGGGAGCACAGATACGCAGTATTTT. It specifies CASSIRIWIAGGSTDTQYF. V usage is TRBV11-2 and J usage is TRBJ2-3; 9 nucleotides agree with TRBD2. This CDR3 spans 19 amino acids. Germline values: CDR1 SGHAT, CDR2 FQNNGV. With 5 bases clipped from V and 0 bases from J, the junction kept 15 bases outside the gene matches.

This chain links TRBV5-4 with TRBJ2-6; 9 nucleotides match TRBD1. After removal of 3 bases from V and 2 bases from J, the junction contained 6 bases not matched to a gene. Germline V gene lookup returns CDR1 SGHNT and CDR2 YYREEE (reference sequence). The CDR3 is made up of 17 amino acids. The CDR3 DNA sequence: TGTGCCAGCAGCTCCCCGGGACAGGGTGCTGGGGCCAACGTCCTGACTTTC. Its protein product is CASSSPGQGAGANVLTF. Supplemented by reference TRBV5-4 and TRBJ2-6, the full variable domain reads ETGVTQSPTHLIKTRGQQVTLRCSSQSGHNTVSWYQQALGQGPQFIFQYYREEENGRGNFPPRFSGLQFPNYSSELNVNALELDDSALYLCASSSPGQGAGANVLTFGAGSRLTVL.

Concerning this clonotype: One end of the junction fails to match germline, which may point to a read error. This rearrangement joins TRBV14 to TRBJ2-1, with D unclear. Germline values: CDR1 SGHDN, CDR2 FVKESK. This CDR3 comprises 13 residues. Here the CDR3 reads CARSQDVMTRQFF. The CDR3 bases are TGTGCCAGAAGCCAAGACGTTATGACTCGGCAGTTCTTC.

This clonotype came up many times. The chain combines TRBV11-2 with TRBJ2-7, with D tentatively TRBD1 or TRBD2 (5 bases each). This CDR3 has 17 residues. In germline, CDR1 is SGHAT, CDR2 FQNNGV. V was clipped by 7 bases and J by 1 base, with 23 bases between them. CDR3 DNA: TGTGCCAGCACCCCCGGGGCCCCGGACGGATTTTCCTACGAGCAGTACTTC. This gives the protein CASTPGAPDGFSYEQYF.

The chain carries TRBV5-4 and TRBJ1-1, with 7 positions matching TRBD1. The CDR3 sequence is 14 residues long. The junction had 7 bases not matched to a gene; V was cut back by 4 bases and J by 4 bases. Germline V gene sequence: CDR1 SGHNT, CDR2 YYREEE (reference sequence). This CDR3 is CASSQDRVGTEAFF. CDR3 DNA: TGTGCCAGCAGCCAAGACAGGGTAGGCACTGAAGCTTTCTTT.

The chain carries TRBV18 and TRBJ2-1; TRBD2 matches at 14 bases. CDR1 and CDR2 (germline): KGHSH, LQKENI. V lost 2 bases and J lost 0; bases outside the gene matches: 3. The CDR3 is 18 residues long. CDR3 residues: CASSPGTSGRSSYNEQFF. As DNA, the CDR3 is TGTGCCAGCTCACCAGGGACTAGCGGGAGAAGCTCCTACAATGAGCAGTTCTTC. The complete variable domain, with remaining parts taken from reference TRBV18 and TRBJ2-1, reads NAGVMQNPRHLVRRRGQEARLRCSPMKGHSHVYWYRQLPEEGLKFMVYLQKENIIDESGMPKERFSAEFPKEGPSILRIQQVVRGDSAAYFCASSPGTSGRSSYNEQFFGPGTRLTVL.

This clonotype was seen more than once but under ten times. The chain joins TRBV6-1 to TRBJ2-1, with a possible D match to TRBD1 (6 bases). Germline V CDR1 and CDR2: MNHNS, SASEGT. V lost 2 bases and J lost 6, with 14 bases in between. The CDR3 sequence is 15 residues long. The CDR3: CASSELGAFGNEQFF. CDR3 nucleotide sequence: TGTGCCAGCAGTGAACTGGGGGCTTTTGGCAATGAGCAGTTCTTC.

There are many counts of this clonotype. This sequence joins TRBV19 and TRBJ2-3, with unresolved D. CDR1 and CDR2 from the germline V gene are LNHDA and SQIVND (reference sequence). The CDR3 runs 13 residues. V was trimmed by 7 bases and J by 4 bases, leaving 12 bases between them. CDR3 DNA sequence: TGTGCCAGTAAAAGCGACGGACCAGATACGCAGTATTTT. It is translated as CASKSDGPDTQYF.

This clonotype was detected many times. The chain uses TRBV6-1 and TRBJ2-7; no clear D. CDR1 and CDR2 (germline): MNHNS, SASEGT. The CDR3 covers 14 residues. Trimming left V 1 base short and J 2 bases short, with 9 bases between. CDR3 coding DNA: TGTGCCAGCAGTGAAGGCCTGAGAACCTACGAGCAGTACGTC. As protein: CASSEGLRTYEQYV.

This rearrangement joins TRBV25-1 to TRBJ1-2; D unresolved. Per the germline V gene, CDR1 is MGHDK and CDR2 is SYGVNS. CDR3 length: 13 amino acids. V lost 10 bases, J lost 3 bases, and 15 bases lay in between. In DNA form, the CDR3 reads TGTGCCACCCGTGGGTTGTCATACTATGGCTACACCTTC. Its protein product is CATRGLSYYGYTF.

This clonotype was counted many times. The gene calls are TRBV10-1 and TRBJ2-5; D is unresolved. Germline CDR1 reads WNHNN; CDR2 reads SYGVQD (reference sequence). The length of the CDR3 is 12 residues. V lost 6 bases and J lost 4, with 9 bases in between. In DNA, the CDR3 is TGCGCCAGCAGGAGCCTGGGAGAGACCCAGTACTTC. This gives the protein CASRSLGETQYF.

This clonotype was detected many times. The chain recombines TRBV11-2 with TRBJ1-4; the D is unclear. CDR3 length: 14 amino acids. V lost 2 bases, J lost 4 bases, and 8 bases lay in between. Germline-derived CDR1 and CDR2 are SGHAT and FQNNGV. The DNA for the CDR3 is TGTGCCAGCAGCTTATACGGACTTAATGAAAAACTGTTTTTT. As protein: CASSLYGLNEKLFF.

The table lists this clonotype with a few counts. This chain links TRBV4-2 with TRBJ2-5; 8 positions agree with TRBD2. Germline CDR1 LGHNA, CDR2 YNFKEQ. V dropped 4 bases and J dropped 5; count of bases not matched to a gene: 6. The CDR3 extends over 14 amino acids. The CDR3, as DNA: TGTGCCAGCAGCCCGGGGGGGGGCCCTGAGACCCAGTACTTC. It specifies CASSPGGGPETQYF.

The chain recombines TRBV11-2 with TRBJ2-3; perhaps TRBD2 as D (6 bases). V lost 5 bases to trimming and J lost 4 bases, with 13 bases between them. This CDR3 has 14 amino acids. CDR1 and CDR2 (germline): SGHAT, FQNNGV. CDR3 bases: TGTGCCAGCAGCCGCACGGCGGGGTCAGATACGCAGTATTTT. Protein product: CASSRTAGSDTQYF.

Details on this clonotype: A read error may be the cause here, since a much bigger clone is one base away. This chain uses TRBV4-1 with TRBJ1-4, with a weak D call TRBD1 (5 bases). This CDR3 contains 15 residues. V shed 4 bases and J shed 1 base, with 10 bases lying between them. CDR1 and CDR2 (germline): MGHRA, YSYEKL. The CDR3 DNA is TGCGCCAGCAGCCTGAGCGGGGGAACTAATGAAAAACTGTTTTTT. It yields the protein CASSLSGGTNEKLFF.

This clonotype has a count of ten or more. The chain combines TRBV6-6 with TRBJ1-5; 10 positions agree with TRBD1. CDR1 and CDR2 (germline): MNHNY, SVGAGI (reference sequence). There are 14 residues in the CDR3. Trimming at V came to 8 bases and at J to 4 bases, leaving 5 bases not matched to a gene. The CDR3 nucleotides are TGTGCCAGCCAATGGGACAGGGGTAATCAGCCCCAGCATTTT. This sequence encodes CASQWDRGNQPQHF.

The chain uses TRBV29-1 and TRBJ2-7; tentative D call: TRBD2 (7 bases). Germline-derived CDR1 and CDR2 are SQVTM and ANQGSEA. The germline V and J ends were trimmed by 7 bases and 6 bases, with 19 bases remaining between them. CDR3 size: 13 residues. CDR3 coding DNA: TGCAGCGCAGCAGTGGGAGGGGGAGGCGAGCAGTACTTC. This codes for CSAAVGGGGEQYF.

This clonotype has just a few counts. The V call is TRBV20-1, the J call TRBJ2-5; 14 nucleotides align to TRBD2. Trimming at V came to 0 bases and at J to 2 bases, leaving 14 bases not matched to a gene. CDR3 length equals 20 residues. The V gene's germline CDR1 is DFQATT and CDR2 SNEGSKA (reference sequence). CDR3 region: CSARDLQGTSGGPLQETQYF. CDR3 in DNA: TGCAGTGCTAGAGATCTACAAGGGACTAGCGGGGGTCCCCTGCAAGAGACCCAGTACTTC.